This T cell receptor beta chain was sequenced in a study of identifying expanded T cells in peripheral blood. Whole-study findings and limits: Across healthy donors, higher total template counts meant significantly greater roughly 2-week count variance.

No infections or other immune events were documented during collection. TCRdb's copy holds only in-frame clones and misses some; the assay was immunoSEQ multiplex PCR. The sample carries about 110,000 clones, 88% recorded once. As concerns this clone: Its antigen is not identified.

J was trimmed by 3 bases and V by 3 bases; bases with no gene match: 4. Germline loops: CDR1 SGDLS, CDR2 YYNGEE. CDR3 length equals 15 residues. The receptor comes from a person aged 18 to 75 in good health. The specimen sequenced was blood. This sequence joins TRBV9 and TRBJ2-2; TRBD2 agrees at 8 bases. This chain's CDR3 is CASSETSAYTGELFF. Written as DNA, the CDR3 is TGTGCCAGCAGCGAGACTAGCGCCTACACCGGGGAGCTGTTTTTT.